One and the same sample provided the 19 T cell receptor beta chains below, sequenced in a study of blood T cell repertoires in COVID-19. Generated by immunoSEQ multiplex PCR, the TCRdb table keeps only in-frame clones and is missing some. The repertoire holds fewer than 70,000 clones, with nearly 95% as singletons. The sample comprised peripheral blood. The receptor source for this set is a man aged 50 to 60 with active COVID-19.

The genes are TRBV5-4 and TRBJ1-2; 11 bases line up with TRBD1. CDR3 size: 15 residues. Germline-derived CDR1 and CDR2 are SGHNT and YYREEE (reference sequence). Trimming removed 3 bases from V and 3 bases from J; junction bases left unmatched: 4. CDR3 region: CASSSSGQGDYGYTF. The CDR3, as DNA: TGTGCCAGCAGCTCATCGGGACAGGGGGACTATGGCTACACCTTC.

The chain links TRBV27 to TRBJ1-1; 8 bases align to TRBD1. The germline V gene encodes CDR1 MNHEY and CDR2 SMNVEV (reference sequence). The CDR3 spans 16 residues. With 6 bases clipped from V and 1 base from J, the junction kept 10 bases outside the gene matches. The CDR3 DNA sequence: TGTGCCAGCAGAAGACAGGGGTACCAATCGAACACTGAAGCTTTCTTT. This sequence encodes CASRRQGYQSNTEAFF.

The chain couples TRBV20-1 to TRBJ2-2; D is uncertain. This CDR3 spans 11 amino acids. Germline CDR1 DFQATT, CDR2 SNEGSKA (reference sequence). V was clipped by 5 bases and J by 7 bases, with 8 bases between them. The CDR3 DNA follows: TGCAGTGCTCCTACTGTCGGGGAGCTGTTTTTT. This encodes CSAPTVGELFF.

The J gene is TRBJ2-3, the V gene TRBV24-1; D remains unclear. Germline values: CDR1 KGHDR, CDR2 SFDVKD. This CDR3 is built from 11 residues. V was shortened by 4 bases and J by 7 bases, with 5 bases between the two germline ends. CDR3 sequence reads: CATSDPYTQYF. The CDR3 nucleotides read TGTGCCACCAGTGACCCGTATACGCAGTATTTT.

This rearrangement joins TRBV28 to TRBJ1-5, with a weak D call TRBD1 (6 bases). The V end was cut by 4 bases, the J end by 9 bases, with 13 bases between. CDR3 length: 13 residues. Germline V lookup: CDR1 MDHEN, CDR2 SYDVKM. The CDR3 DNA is TGTGCCAGCAGTTCCACAGGGACCCCGCCCCAGCATTTT. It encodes CASSSTGTPPQHF.

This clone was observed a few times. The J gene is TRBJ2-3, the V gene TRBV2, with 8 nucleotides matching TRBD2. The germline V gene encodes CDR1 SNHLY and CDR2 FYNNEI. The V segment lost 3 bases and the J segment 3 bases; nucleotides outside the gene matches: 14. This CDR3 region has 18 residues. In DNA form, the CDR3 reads TGTGCCAGCAGTGAGGGTGGGAGCGGGAGAGTGATGACAGATACGCAGTATTTT. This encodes CASSEGGSGRVMTDTQYF.

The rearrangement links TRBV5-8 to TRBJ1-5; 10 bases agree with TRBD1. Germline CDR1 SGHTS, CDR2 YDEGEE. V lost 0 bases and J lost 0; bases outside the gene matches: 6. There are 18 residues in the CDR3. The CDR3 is CASSLGQGAGYSNQPQHF. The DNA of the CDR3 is TGTGCCAGCAGCTTGGGACAGGGGGCTGGGTATAGCAATCAGCCCCAGCATTTT.

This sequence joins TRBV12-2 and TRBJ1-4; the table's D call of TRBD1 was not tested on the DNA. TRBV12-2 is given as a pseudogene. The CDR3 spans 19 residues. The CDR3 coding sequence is TGTGCAAGTCTCTTGACGTTCGGGGACAAGGAGGCGACTAATGAAAAACTGTTTTTT. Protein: CASLLTFGDKEATNEKLFF.

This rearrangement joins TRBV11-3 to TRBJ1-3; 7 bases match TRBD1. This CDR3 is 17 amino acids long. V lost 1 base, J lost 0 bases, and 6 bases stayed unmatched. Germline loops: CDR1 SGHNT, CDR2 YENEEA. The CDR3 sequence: CASSLGWGQSSGNTIYF. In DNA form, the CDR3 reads TGTGCCAGCAGCTTAGGATGGGGACAGAGCTCTGGAAACACCATATATTTT.

The CDR3 DNA is TGTGCCAGCAGGGGAGAGTTGGGCAGCACCTACGAGCAGTACTTC. Its protein is CASRGELGSTYEQYF. V gene TRBV7-9 combines with J gene TRBJ2-7; perhaps TRBD2 as D (5 bases). The germline V gene encodes CDR1 SEHNR and CDR2 FQNEAQ (reference sequence). V gave up 6 bases and J gave up 2 bases, with 17 bases separating them. This CDR3 spans 15 amino acids.

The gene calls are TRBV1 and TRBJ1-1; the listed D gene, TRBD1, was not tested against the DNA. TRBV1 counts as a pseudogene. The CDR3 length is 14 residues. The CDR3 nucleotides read TGCACCAGCAGCCTCGGACAGCCGAACACTGAAGCTTTCTTT. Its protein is CTSSLGQPNTEAFF.

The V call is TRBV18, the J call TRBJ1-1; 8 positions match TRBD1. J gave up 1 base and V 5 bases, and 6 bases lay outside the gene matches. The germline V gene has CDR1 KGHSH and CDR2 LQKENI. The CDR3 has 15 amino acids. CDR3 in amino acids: CASSTRTGPNTEAFF. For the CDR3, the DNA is TGTGCCAGCTCAACTCGGACAGGGCCGAACACTGAAGCTTTCTTT.

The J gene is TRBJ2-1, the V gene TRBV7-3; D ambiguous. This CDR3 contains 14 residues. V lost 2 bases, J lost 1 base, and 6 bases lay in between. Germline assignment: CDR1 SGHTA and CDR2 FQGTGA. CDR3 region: CASSLQVSYNEQFF. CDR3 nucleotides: TGTGCCAGCAGCTTACAGGTGTCCTACAATGAGCAGTTCTTC.

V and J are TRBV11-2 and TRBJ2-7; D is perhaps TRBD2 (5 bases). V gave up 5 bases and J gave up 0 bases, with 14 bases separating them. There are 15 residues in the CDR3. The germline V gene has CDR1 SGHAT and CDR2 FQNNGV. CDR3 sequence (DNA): TGTGCCAGCAGCCCAGTCAGGCGGGCCTCCTACGAGCAGTACTTC. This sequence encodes CASSPVRRASYEQYF.

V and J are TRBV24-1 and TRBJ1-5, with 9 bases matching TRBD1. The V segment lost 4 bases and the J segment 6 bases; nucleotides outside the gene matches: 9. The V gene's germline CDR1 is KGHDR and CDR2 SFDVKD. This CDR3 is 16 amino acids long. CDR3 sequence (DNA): TGTGCCACCAGTGACGCCGGGACAGGGATTGTTCAGCCCCAGCATTTT. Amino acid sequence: CATSDAGTGIVQPQHF.

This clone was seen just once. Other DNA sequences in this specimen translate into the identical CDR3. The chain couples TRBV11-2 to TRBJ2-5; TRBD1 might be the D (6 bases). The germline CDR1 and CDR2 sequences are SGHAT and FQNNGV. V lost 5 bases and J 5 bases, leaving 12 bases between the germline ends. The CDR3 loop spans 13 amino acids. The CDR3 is CASSRGQGETQYF. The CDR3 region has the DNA TGTGCCAGCAGCCGTGGCCAGGGGGAGACCCAGTACTTC.

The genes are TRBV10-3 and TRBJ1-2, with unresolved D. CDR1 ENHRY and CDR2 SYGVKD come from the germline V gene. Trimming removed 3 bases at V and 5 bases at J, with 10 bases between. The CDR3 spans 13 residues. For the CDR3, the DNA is TGTGCCATCAGTGACCCCGAGGTATATGGCTACACCTTC. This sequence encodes CAISDPEVYGYTF.

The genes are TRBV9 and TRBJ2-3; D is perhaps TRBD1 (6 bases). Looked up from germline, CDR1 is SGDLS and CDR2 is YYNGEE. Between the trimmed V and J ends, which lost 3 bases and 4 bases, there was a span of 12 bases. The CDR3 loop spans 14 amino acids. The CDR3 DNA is TGTGCCAGCAGCGGGGGGCCTGGTTCAGATACGCAGTATTTT. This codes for CASSGGPGSDTQYF. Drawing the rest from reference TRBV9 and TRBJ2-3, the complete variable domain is DSGVTQTPKHLITATGQRVTLRCSPRSGDLSVYWYQQSLDQGLQFLIQYYNGEERAKGNILERFSAQQFPDLHSELNLSSLELGDSALYFCASSGGPGSDTQYFGPGTRLTVL.

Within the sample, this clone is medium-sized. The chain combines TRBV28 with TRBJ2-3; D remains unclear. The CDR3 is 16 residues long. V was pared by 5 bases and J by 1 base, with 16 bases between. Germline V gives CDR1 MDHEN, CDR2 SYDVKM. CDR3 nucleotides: TGTGCCAGCAGTCTCGGATACGGCGCGGGCACAGATACGCAGTATTTT. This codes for CASSLGYGAGTDTQYF.